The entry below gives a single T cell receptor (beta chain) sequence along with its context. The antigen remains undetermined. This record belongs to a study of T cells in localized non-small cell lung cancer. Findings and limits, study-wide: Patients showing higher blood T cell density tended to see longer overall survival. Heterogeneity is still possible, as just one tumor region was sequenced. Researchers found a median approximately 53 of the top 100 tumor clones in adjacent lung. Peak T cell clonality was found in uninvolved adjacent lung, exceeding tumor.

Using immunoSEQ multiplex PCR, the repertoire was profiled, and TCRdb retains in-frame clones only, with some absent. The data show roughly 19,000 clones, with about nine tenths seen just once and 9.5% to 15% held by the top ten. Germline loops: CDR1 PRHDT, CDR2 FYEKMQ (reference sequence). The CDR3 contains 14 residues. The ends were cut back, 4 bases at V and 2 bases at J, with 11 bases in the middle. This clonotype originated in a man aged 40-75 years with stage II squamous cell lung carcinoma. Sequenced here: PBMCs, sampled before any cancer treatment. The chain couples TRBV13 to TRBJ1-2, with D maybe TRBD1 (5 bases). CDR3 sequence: CASSSGTANYGYTF. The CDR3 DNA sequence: TGTGCCAGCAGCTCTGGGACGGCAAACTATGGCTACACCTTC.